The rows below give T cell receptor beta chains drawn from one sample of a study of PD-1 blockade in classical Hodgkin lymphoma. Using immunoSEQ multiplex PCR, the repertoire was profiled, and TCRdb retains in-frame clones only, with some absent. This sample yields nearly 55,000 clones, of which roughly 80% are seen a single time; about 15% belongs to the top ten. Source: peripheral blood mononuclear cells (PBMCs), taken at baseline. The receptors stem from a human donor with classical Hodgkin lymphoma. CDR3s include the opening cysteine and the closing phenylalanine or tryptophan. The D gene is left open where the match is weak. Rows may omit the clone size; those that give it use once, few, many or a size class.

clone_size j_call d_call v_call cdr3_nt cdr3_aa
- TRBJ1-6 - TRBV14 TGTGCCAGCAGCCCAAAGTCTGGGGTGATAACAACCCTCCACTTT CASSPKSGVITTLHF
- TRBJ2-1 TRBD2 TRBV10-1 TGCGCCAGCAGTGAAGGCGGGACTAGTGCCAATGAGCAGTTCTTC CASSEGGTSANEQFF
- TRBJ2-1 - TRBV7-9 TGTGCCAGCAGCTTCGGAGATGAGCAGTTCTTC CASSFGDEQFF
- TRBJ2-6 - TRBV4-3 TGCGCCAGCAGCCCCCCGGGCTCTGGGGCCAACGTCCTGACTTTC CASSPPGSGANVLTF
many TRBJ2-1 TRBD1 TRBV30 TGTGCCTGGAGGGCCGGGACAGGTCCTTACAATGAGCAGTTCTTC CAWRAGTGPYNEQFF
- TRBJ2-5 - TRBV11-2 TGTGCCAGCAGCTTATACGTAGGGCGGTTCGAGACCCAGTACTTC CASSLYVGRFETQYF
- TRBJ2-1 - TRBV11-2 TGTGCCAGCAGCTTGACTAGGGAGCAGTTCTTC CASSLTREQFF
- TRBJ2-4 - TRBV15 TGTGCCACCAGCAGAGATAACAGGAGGTCAGACACTTCCAAAAACATTCAGTACTTC CATSRDNRRSDTSKNIQYF
- TRBJ1-1 - TRBV7-9 TGTGCCAGCAGCCCTTGGGGCACTGAAGCTTTCTTT CASSPWGTEAFF
- TRBJ2-1 - TRBV7-2 TGTGCCAGCAGCTTAGGAGGTGGGATTGAGCAGTTCTTC CASSLGGGIEQFF
- TRBJ2-5 - TRBV4-3 TGCGCCAGCAGCCAAGTTCCGGGGGCGGAGACCCAGTACTTC CASSQVPGAETQYF
once TRBJ2-2 TRBD2 TRBV4-2 TGTGCCAGCAGCCAGCGGGAGATCAGCACCGGGGAGCTGTTTTTT CASSQREISTGELFF
- TRBJ1-2 TRBD1 TRBV6-8 TGTGCCAGCAGTTACTCAAAGGGGGCTGTCTATGGCTACACCTTC CASSYSKGAVYGYTF
- TRBJ2-7 - TRBV5-6 TGTGCCAGCAGCTTCCTTTCCCCCTCCTACGAGCAGTACTTC CASSFLSPSYEQYF
- TRBJ2-1 - TRBV27 TGTGCCAGCAGTCCCCGGCCCCTAGGGAAGGATCTTACTGAGCAGTTCTTC CASSPRPLGKDLTEQFF
- TRBJ2-7 TRBD1 TRBV5-4 TGTGCCAGCAGCTTGGGGGCAGGGGGTCCCTACGAGCAGTACTTC CASSLGAGGPYEQYF
- TRBJ2-1 - TRBV6-1 TGTGCCAGCATTCTAGGCAAGAACTTTCCCGTTGAGCAGTTCTTC CASILGKNFPVEQFF
- TRBJ1-2 - TRBV6-1 TGTGCCAGCAGTCTTCAAGGAGGGGATGGCTACACCTTC CASSLQGGDGYTF
- TRBJ2-3 - TRBV13 TGTGCCAGCTTACCCGGGCTAGGGGCCCCAGATACGCAGTATTTT CASLPGLGAPDTQYF
- TRBJ1-3 - TRBV6-5 TGTGCCAGCTTCGGACCGGAGGTTGGCGGAAACACCATATATTTT CASFGPEVGGNTIYF
- TRBJ2-1 TRBD2 TRBV6-5 TGTGCCAGCAGTTACTCTCTGTGGGAGGGACATGAGCAGTTCTTC CASSYSLWEGHEQFF
- TRBJ1-4 - TRBV6-1 TGTGCCAGCAATCCGACTCGGCTGTGGAATGAAAAACTGTTTTTT CASNPTRLWNEKLFF
once TRBJ2-7 TRBD1 TRBV7-9 TGTGCCAGCAGCGGGGGCGACAGGGGTCCCTCCTACGAGCAGTACTTC CASSGGDRGPSYEQYF
- TRBJ1-6 TRBD1 TRBV4-1 TGCGCCAGCAGCCGGGGAGTAGGACAGGGCAATCCCCTCCACTTT CASSRGVGQGNPLHF
- TRBJ2-1 - TRBV7-6 TGTGCCAGCAGCCAACAGGGCGTAGGCGACAATGAGCAGTTCTTC CASSQQGVGDNEQFF
- TRBJ1-4 - TRBV5-6 TGTGCCAGCAGCAGGCTTCGTCAGACCTATGAAAAACTGTTTTTT CASSRLRQTYEKLFF